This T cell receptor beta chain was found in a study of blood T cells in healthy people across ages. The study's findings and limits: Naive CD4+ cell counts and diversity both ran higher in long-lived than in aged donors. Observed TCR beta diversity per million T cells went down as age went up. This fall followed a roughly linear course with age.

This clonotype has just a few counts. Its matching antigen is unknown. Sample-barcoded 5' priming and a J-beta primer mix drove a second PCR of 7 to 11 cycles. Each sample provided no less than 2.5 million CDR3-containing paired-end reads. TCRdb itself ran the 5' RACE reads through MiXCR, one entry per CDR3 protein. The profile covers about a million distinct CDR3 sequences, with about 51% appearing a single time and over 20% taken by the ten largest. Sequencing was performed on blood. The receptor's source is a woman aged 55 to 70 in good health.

CDR3 residues: CASSQANPLPSGIRTDTQYF. The CDR3 region has the DNA TGCGCCAGCAGCCAAGCCAACCCGTTGCCTAGCGGGATTAGAACAGATACGCAGTATTTT. This sequence joins TRBV4-1 and TRBJ2-3, with 9 bases lining up with TRBD2. J lost 3 bases, V lost 1 base, and 17 bases had no gene match. Germline loops: CDR1 MGHRA, CDR2 YSYEKL. CDR3 length equals 20 residues.